The 21 T cell receptor beta chains below were found in one sample sequenced in a study of CD8 T cells in ankylosing spondylitis. TCRdb fed the 5' RACE reads into MiXCR, producing one record per CDR3 protein. The profile covers approximately 350,000 distinct CDR3 sequences, with approximately 22% appearing a single time and about an eighth taken by the ten largest. The sequencing input was blood, either unsorted or a sorted T cell fraction (not recorded which). These receptors were collected from a male donor with ankylosing spondylitis or in good health (not recorded which).

The chain is built from TRBV10-3 and TRBJ1-3; D uncertain. The germline V gene has CDR1 ENHRY and CDR2 SYGVKD. Trimming shortened V by 6 bases and J by 3 bases, and 3 bases separated the two germline ends. The CDR3 covers 11 residues. CDR3 residues: CAISVGNTIYF. The CDR3 coding sequence is TGTGCCATCAGCGTTGGAAACACCATATATTTT.

This clonotype was seen only a few times. The J gene is TRBJ2-1, the V gene TRBV10-3, with 7 bases that match TRBD2. V lost 10 bases, J lost 6 bases, and 6 bases stayed unmatched. The CDR3 runs to 12 residues. Germline values: CDR1 ENHRY, CDR2 SYGVKD. Written as DNA, the CDR3 is TGTGCCACCGGTTCGGGGGGCAATGAGCAGTTCTTC. Translation gives CATGSGGNEQFF.

The chain is built from TRBV12-3 or TRBV12-4 and TRBJ2-3; 9 positions match TRBD2. The CDR3 contains 12 residues. Unmatched junction bases numbered 1, after V lost 10 bases and J lost 2 bases. CDR3 bases: TGTGCCATAGCGGGGGACACAGATACGCAGTATTTT. Amino acids: CAIAGDTDTQYF.

The sample holds a few counts of this clonotype. The chain carries TRBV6-5 and TRBJ2-1, with D unclear. The CDR3 extends over 16 amino acids. V lost 2 bases and J 0 bases, leaving 11 bases between the germline ends. The germline V gene encodes CDR1 MNHEY and CDR2 SVGAGI. As DNA, the CDR3 is TGTGCCAGCAGTTACGGTGTAGAGACCTCCTACAATGAGCAGTTCTTC. The encoded protein is CASSYGVETSYNEQFF.

In this sample, this clonotype turned up a few times. This sequence joins TRBV12-3 or TRBV12-4 and TRBJ2-7; tentative D call: TRBD2 (6 bases). V dropped 5 bases and J dropped 5 bases, with 13 bases sitting between them. This CDR3 spans 13 amino acids. DNA of the CDR3: TGTGCCAGCAGTCCCCGCGGGGCCCACGAGCAGTACTTC. Translated: CASSPRGAHEQYF.

This clonotype was seen a few times. The chain employs TRBV29-1 and TRBJ2-7; D remains unclear. This CDR3 comprises 13 residues. V was clipped by 3 bases and J by 0 bases, with 9 bases between them. Germline-derived CDR1 and CDR2 are SQVTM and ANQGSEA. The CDR3 is CSVDIPSSYEQYF. CDR3 DNA: TGCAGCGTTGATATCCCTAGCTCCTACGAGCAGTACTTC.

This clonotype was picked up a small number of times. CDR3 residues: CATRGERNEQFF. The CDR3 DNA sequence: TGTGCCACGAGGGGGGAACGGAATGAGCAGTTCTTC. The rearrangement joins TRBV15 to TRBJ2-1, with D possibly being TRBD1 or TRBD2 (6 bases each). Looked up from germline, CDR1 is LNHNV and CDR2 is YYDKDF (reference sequence). Trimming took off 9 bases at V and 7 bases at J, with 13 bases between the two ends. The CDR3 is made up of 12 amino acids.

This clonotype occurred a few times. The V call is TRBV27, the J call TRBJ2-3; D uncertain. This CDR3 has 12 residues. V lost 7 bases and J lost 4, with 9 bases in between. The germline gives CDR1 MNHEY, CDR2 SMNVEV (reference sequence). The CDR3 loop reads CASIDGADTQYF. CDR3 DNA sequence: TGTGCCAGCATCGATGGGGCAGATACGCAGTATTTT.

This clonotype was picked up a small number of times. The chain couples TRBV11-2 to TRBJ2-1, with TRBD2 matching over 10 bases. CDR3 length equals 15 residues. CDR1 and CDR2 (germline): SGHAT, FQNNGV. J lost 7 bases, V lost 0 bases, and 3 bases had no gene match. The CDR3 DNA is TGTGCCAGCAGCTTAGAAGCGGGGGGGGTAAATGAGCAGTTCTTC. Its protein is CASSLEAGGVNEQFF. Full variable domain (rest looked up from reference TRBV11-2 and TRBJ2-1): EAGVAQSPRYKIIEKRQSVAFWCNPISGHATLYWYQQILGQGPKLLIQFQNNGVVDDSQLPKDRFSAERLKGVDSTLKIQPAKLEDSAVYLCASSLEAGGVNEQFFGPGTRLTVL.

This chain uses TRBV14 with TRBJ2-3; D is unclear. Trimming left V 3 bases short and J 4 bases short, with 11 bases between. The V gene's germline CDR1 is SGHDN and CDR2 FVKESK. The CDR3 sequence is 14 residues long. CDR3 coding DNA: TGTGCCAGCAGCCAGGAGACGGTTCCAGATACGCAGTATTTT. Translating gives CASSQETVPDTQYF.

This chain connects TRBV30 to TRBJ2-2; no clear D gene. Germline V gene sequence: CDR1 GTSNPN, CDR2 SVGIG (reference sequence). This CDR3 contains 13 residues. V lost 3 bases, J lost 1 base, and 6 bases lay in between. CDR3 residues: CAWRTGNTGELFF. CDR3 in DNA: TGTGCCTGGAGAACGGGGAACACCGGGGAGCTGTTTTTT.

V is TRBV12-3 or TRBV12-4 and J is TRBJ1-2, with D hard to call. Trimming took off 1 base at V and 6 bases at J, with 12 bases between the two ends. This CDR3 is 14 amino acids long. The CDR3 is CASSLDRLEDGYTF. CDR3 in DNA: TGTGCCAGCAGTTTAGACAGACTAGAAGATGGCTACACCTTC.

The chain employs TRBV29-1 and TRBJ1-2, with D unclear. The CDR3 is made up of 13 amino acids. V lost 7 bases and J lost 4, with 16 bases in between. Germline CDR1 SQVTM, CDR2 ANQGSEA. For the CDR3, the DNA is TGCAGCGATACAGACCCTGAAGCCTATGGCTACACCTTC. This codes for CSDTDPEAYGYTF. Together with reference TRBV29-1 and TRBJ1-2, the CDR3 gives the full variable domain: SAVISQKPSRDICQRGTSLTIQCQVDSQVTMMFWYRQQPGQSLTLIATANQGSEATYESGFVIDKFPISRPNLTFSTLTVSNMSPEDSSIYLCSDTDPEAYGYTFGSGTRLTVV.

In this sample, this clonotype turned up a few times. V usage is TRBV4-1 and J usage is TRBJ2-2; D perhaps matches TRBD1 (5 bases). CDR1 and CDR2 from the germline V gene are MGHRA and YSYEKL. The CDR3 loop spans 16 amino acids. Trimming stripped 2 bases from V and 6 bases from J, with 16 bases between. CDR3 bases: TGCGCCAGCAGCCAATTTTGGGGCAATGGGGCCGGGGAGCTGTTTTTT. Translated, it gives CASSQFWGNGAGELFF.

The CDR3 nucleotides read TGTGCCAGCTCAGTCGGACTCACCTACGAGCAGTACTTC. Translation gives CASSVGLTYEQYF. The V gene is TRBV18, the J gene TRBJ2-7; possible D gene TRBD2, 5 bases. The CDR3 length is 13 residues. The V end lost 5 bases, the J end lost 2 bases, and 10 bases lay between the germline ends. The V gene's germline CDR1 is KGHSH and CDR2 LQKENI.

This clonotype was detected ten times or more. V gene TRBV12-3 or TRBV12-4 combines with J gene TRBJ2-4, with D unresolved. The ends were cut back, 6 bases at V and 8 bases at J, with 11 bases in the middle. CDR3 length: 12 residues. DNA of the CDR3: TGTGCCAGCAGCCCCACACATCACATTCAGTACTTC. It codes for CASSPTHHIQYF.

This clonotype was counted only a few times. The rearrangement joins TRBV29-1 to TRBJ2-2; D not resolved. Per the germline V gene, CDR1 is SQVTM and CDR2 is ANQGSEA. V dropped 0 bases and J dropped 3 bases, with 5 bases sitting between them. This CDR3 region has 13 residues. CDR3 residues: CSVEDLDTGELFF. As DNA, the CDR3 is TGCAGCGTTGAAGATTTGGACACCGGGGAGCTGTTTTTT.

A few counts support this clonotype. This chain joins TRBV7-9 and TRBJ2-7; perhaps TRBD2 as D (5 bases). This CDR3 contains 13 residues. CDR1 and CDR2 (germline): SEHNR, FQNEAQ (reference sequence). Deletions cut 5 bases from V and 3 bases from J, with 11 bases between. The CDR3 coding sequence is TGTGCCAGCAGCCTTCAAGCGGACTACGAGCAGTACTTC. It translates to CASSLQADYEQYF.

Only a few counts were recorded for this clonotype. The chain recombines TRBV5-6 with TRBJ2-1, with D hard to call. Germline-derived CDR1 and CDR2 are SGHDT and YYEEEE. The CDR3 covers 16 residues. V was clipped by 1 base and J by 0 bases, with 11 bases between them. The CDR3 nucleotides are TGTGCCAGCAGCTTGAGGGTGTATCCCTCCTACAATGAGCAGTTCTTC. It codes for CASSLRVYPSYNEQFF.

The CDR3 here is CASSFNEKLFF. The CDR3 coding sequence is TGTGCCAGCAGTTTTAATGAAAAACTGTTTTTT. This chain links TRBV28 with TRBJ1-4; D gene unclear. V was clipped by 3 bases and J by 4 bases, with 0 bases between them. The CDR3 is made up of 11 amino acids. Germline V CDR1 and CDR2: MDHEN, SYDVKM.

V gene TRBV19 combines with J gene TRBJ2-2; D not resolved. Trimming took 3 bases from V and 5 from J, leaving 4 bases between them. Germline V gene data show CDR1 as LNHDA and CDR2 as SQIVND (reference sequence). The CDR3 contains 12 residues. The CDR3 protein is CASSILTGELFF. CDR3 DNA sequence: TGTGCCAGTAGTATCTTGACCGGGGAGCTGTTTTTT.